A single T cell receptor (beta chain) is shown here with its context. The sample has other DNA sequences that encode this CDR3 too. This sample was taken from a study of blood T cell repertoires in COVID-19. Study details: Acute-phase and convalescent COVID-19 samples originated in the United States, Italy and Spain. T cells, B-cell-depleted T cells, or PBMCs provided the cDNA or gDNA that served as material.

One Seattle source followed patients from active infection through their disease course. Clones were read by immunoSEQ multiplex PCR, and TCRdb kept only the in-frame ones, dropping some. The profile shows about 180,000 clones, over 65% of them singletons. V gave up 2 bases and J gave up 3 bases; unmatched junction bases: 0. From germline, CDR1 is SGHTA and CDR2 FQGNSA. The CDR3 totals 15 residues. This clonotype was obtained from a person between 65 and 79 years old with COVID-19, enrolled during active disease. The sample comprised peripheral blood. The rearrangement uses TRBV7-2 and TRBJ2-2; 10 bases map to TRBD2. The CDR3 reads CASSLLAGDTGELFF. CDR3 sequence (DNA): TGTGCCAGCAGCTTACTAGCGGGAGACACCGGGGAGCTGTTTTTT. Full variable domain (remainder filled in from reference TRBV7-2 and TRBJ2-2): GAGVSQSPSNKVTEKGKDVELRCDPISGHTALYWYRQSLGQGLEFLIYFQGNSAPDKSGLPSDRFSAERTGGSVSTLTIQRTQQEDSAVYLCASSLLAGDTGELFFGEGSRLTVL.